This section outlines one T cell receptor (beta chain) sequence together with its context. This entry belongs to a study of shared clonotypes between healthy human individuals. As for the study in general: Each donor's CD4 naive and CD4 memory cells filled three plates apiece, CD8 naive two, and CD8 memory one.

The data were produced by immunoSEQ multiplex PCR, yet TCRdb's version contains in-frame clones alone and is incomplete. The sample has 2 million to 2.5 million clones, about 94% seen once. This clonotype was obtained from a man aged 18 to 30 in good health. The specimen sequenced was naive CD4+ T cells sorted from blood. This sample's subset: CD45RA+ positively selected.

CDR3 in amino acids: CASSEVGGRTGELFF. CDR3 DNA: TGTGCCAGCAGTGAAGTGGGGGGTCGGACCGGGGAGCTGTTTTTT. This chain uses TRBV2 with TRBJ2-2, with D tentatively TRBD2 (6 bases). Trimming shortened V by 1 base and J by 5 bases, and 11 bases separated the two germline ends. Germline CDR1 reads SNHLY; CDR2 reads FYNNEI. The CDR3 runs 15 residues.